Listed here is a single TCR beta chain. Its antigen is not known. The source of the sample is a study of cytotoxic CD8 clonotypes in ibrutinib-treated CLL. Overall study: Productive templates per sample averaged roughly 270,000; productive rearrangements, 80,000 to 95,000.

Overall study findings and caveats: Clonality went higher at ibrutinib response and then dropped back toward baseline at progression. Public clonotypes occurred uncommonly; on treatment, they contracted or remained stable. Against age-matched healthy donors, baseline clonality ran higher and tracked circulating CD8+ T-cell counts.

This CDR3 spans 15 amino acids. CDR1 and CDR2 (germline): MNHEY, SMNVEV (reference sequence). V dropped 6 bases and J dropped 2 bases, with 17 bases sitting between them. Here immunoSEQ multiplex PCR was the method, and the copy in TCRdb shows in-frame clones only, minus some. The sample carries 270,000 or so clones, 65% to 85% recorded once. The clonotype comes from a human donor with chronic lymphocytic leukemia. This sample comprised PBMCs, obtained at disease progression, from a patient treated with ibrutinib. The chain is built from TRBV27 and TRBJ2-7; perhaps TRBD2 as D (5 bases). CDR3 DNA sequence: TGTGCCAGCAGAGGGAGTAAATCGAACGCCTACGAGCAGTACTTC. Encoded protein: CASRGSKSNAYEQYF.